Following are 19 T cell receptor beta chains from one sample sequenced in a study of blood T cells in healthy people across ages. A sample-barcoded 5' primer and a J-beta primer mix were used in a second PCR of roughly 7 to 11 cycles. TCRdb reprocessed the 5' RACE reads with MiXCR, giving one entry per CDR3 protein. This sample has 1.5 million to 2 million distinct CDR3 sequences; about 28% occur once, and the top ten carry 7.7%. The sequenced material came from blood. The receptor source for this set is a young woman in good health.

This clonotype has a count of ten or more. The chain links TRBV7-2 to TRBJ1-2; TRBD1 matches 9 bases. Germline lookup yields CDR1 SGHTA and CDR2 FQGNSA. The CDR3 sequence is 15 residues long. The V segment lost 5 bases and the J segment 2 bases; nucleotides outside the gene matches: 6. CDR3 loop: CASSMGQGMNYGYTF. CDR3 sequence (DNA): TGTGCCAGCAGCATGGGACAGGGAATGAACTATGGCTACACCTTC.

A few counts support this clonotype. The chain couples TRBV11-2 to TRBJ2-3; TRBD2 is a possible D gene (6 bases). In germline, CDR1 is SGHAT, CDR2 FQNNGV. There are 14 residues in the CDR3. Trimming left V 6 bases short and J 0 bases short, with 10 bases between. The CDR3 DNA reads TGTGCCAGCAGAGCGGGCCCGAGCACAGATACGCAGTATTTT. Protein: CASRAGPSTDTQYF.

The chain links TRBV5-1 to TRBJ2-3, with D hard to call. Trimming cost V 1 base and J 1 base, with 7 bases left between them. This CDR3 contains 14 residues. Looked up from germline, CDR1 is SGHRS and CDR2 is YFSETQ. The CDR3 DNA reads as TGCGCCAGCAGCTTGATCCAGCGCACAGATACGCAGTATTTT. Amino acids: CASSLIQRTDTQYF.

For this clonotype: One end of the junction varies from germline; a read error may be responsible. The rearrangement uses TRBV6-4 and TRBJ2-7, with 7 bases that match TRBD2. This CDR3 is built from 15 residues. Germline V CDR1 and CDR2: MRHNA, SNTAGT. The CDR3 coding sequence is TGTGCCAGCATTAGAAGCGGGACCGTCTCCTACGAGCAGTGCTTC. Translating gives CASIRSGTVSYEQCF.

The chain has TRBV7-9 and TRBJ2-3; D might be TRBD1 or TRBD2, each matching 7 bases. V lost 7 bases to trimming and J lost 5 bases, with 16 bases between them. This CDR3 has 14 amino acids. Germline CDR1 and CDR2: SEHNR and FQNEAQ (reference sequence). This chain's CDR3 is CASTQGGPVDTQYF. The CDR3, as DNA: TGTGCCAGCACCCAGGGGGGGCCGGTAGATACGCAGTATTTT.

This clonotype was counted a few times. The chain joins TRBV14 to TRBJ2-5; TRBD1 agrees at 7 bases. The CDR3 totals 13 residues. Germline V lookup: CDR1 SGHDN, CDR2 FVKESK. J gave up 3 bases and V 6 bases, and 4 bases lay outside the gene matches. CDR3 sequence (DNA): TGTGCCAGCAGGGGGACAGAAAAAGAGACCCAGTACTTC. It is translated as CASRGTEKETQYF.

The chain joins TRBV5-1 to TRBJ2-3; TRBD2 matches at 11 bases. This CDR3 has 15 residues. CDR1 SGHRS and CDR2 YFSETQ come from the germline V gene. V shed 4 bases, J shed 4 bases, and the junction held 5 bases outside the gene matches. CDR3 protein: CASSQTSGDPDTQYF. CDR3 nucleotides: TGCGCCAGCAGCCAGACTAGCGGGGATCCAGATACGCAGTATTTT. The variable domain in full, completed from reference TRBV5-1 and TRBJ2-3, reads KAGVTQTPRYLIKTRGQQVTLSCSPISGHRSVSWYQQTPGQGLQFLFEYFSETQRNKGNFPGRFSGRQFSNSRSEMNVSTLELGDSALYLCASSQTSGDPDTQYFGPGTRLTVL.

The rearrangement joins TRBV7-6 to TRBJ1-2; D gene uncertain. This CDR3 is built from 13 residues. The V end lost 1 base, the J end lost 7 bases, and 10 bases lay between the germline ends. Germline V gene data show CDR1 as SGHVS and CDR2 as FNYEAQ. The CDR3 DNA reads as TGTGCCAGCAGCTTAGGGGAGCGAACTGGCTACACCTTC. Translating gives CASSLGERTGYTF.

The chain is built from TRBV6-5 and TRBJ2-1; D possibly matches TRBD1 or TRBD2 (5 bases each). Germline V CDR1 and CDR2: MNHEY, SVGAGI. Between the trimmed V and J ends, which lost 3 bases and 10 bases, there was a span of 13 bases. The CDR3 has 13 amino acids. DNA for the CDR3: TGTGCCAGCAGTTATGGGGGTAGGGCCGAGCAGTTCTTC. This translates into CASSYGGRAEQFF.

This chain joins TRBV25-1 and TRBJ2-1, with 15 bases fitting TRBD2. The CDR3 is made up of 13 amino acids. Germline assignment: CDR1 MGHDK and CDR2 SYGVNS. V was clipped by 7 bases and J by 9 bases; unmatched bases: 1. This CDR3 reads CASMGLAGGEQFF. CDR3 DNA: TGTGCCAGCATGGGACTAGCGGGGGGTGAGCAGTTCTTC. The whole variable domain, filled in from reference TRBV25-1 and TRBJ2-1, reads EADIYQTPRYLVIGTGKKITLECSQTMGHDKMYWYQQDPGMELHLIHYSYGVNSTEKGDLSSESTVSRIRTEHFPLTLESARPSHTSQYLCASMGLAGGEQFFGPGTRLTVL.

This clonotype was seen repeatedly, ten times or more. This sequence joins TRBV7-6 and TRBJ2-7; D perhaps matches TRBD1 (6 bases). This CDR3 contains 14 residues. V lost 2 bases and J lost 6, with 14 bases in between. Germline lookup yields CDR1 SGHVS and CDR2 FNYEAQ. The CDR3 reads CASSLKALGGEQYF. The CDR3 DNA sequence: TGTGCCAGCAGCTTAAAGGCTTTAGGGGGCGAGCAGTACTTC.

This clonotype has only a few counts. The chain links TRBV19 to TRBJ1-5; D is undetermined. The length of the CDR3 is 15 residues. The V end lost 1 base, the J end lost 5 bases, and 12 bases lay between the germline ends. Germline loops: CDR1 LNHDA, CDR2 SQIVND (reference sequence). CDR3 nucleotides: TGTGCCAGTAGTATAGCCCCCGGACCTTATCAGCCCCAGCATTTT. Amino acids: CASSIAPGPYQPQHF.

The J gene is TRBJ1-6, the V gene TRBV10-3; 8 bases are shared with TRBD1. The germline CDR1 and CDR2 sequences are ENHRY and SYGVKD. The CDR3 totals 16 residues. The ends lost 5 bases at V and 0 bases at J; junction bases unmatched: 3. For the CDR3, the DNA is TGTGCCATCAGTCAAACAGGGGGCTCCTATAATTCACCCCTCCACTTT. Amino acid sequence: CAISQTGGSYNSPLHF.

The rearrangement links TRBV4-1 to TRBJ1-2; D is possibly TRBD1 (6 bases). V was clipped by 5 bases and J by 3 bases, with 13 bases between them. CDR3 length: 14 residues. CDR1 and CDR2 from the germline V gene are MGHRA and YSYEKL. The CDR3 here is CASSVPGGDYGYTF. DNA of the CDR3: TGCGCCAGCAGCGTGCCGGGGGGCGACTATGGCTACACCTTC.

This chain joins TRBV29-1 and TRBJ1-2, with 9 bases identical to TRBD1. Per the germline V gene, CDR1 is SQVTM and CDR2 is ANQGSEA. The CDR3 totals 16 residues. The ends lost 7 bases at V and 2 bases at J; junction bases unmatched: 14. The CDR3 DNA reads TGCAGCGCAGGGGGGTCGGGACAGGGATGGAACTATGGCTACACCTTC. Its protein product is CSAGGSGQGWNYGYTF.

The CDR3 DNA reads TGCAGCGTTTCCCTCCGGGACAGGAACTACAATGAGCAGTTCTTC. Its translation: CSVSLRDRNYNEQFF. This chain connects TRBV29-1 to TRBJ2-1; TRBD1 matches 8 bases. The CDR3 runs to 15 residues. Germline values: CDR1 SQVTM, CDR2 ANQGSEA. V was pared by 5 bases and J by 3 bases, with 9 bases of the junction left unmatched.

This clonotype was observed a few times. The chain combines TRBV6-6 with TRBJ2-7; D may correspond to TRBD1 or TRBD2 (5 bases each). The V gene lost 6 bases and the J gene lost 7 bases, with 22 bases spanning the gap. The CDR3 runs to 15 residues. The V gene's germline CDR1 is MNHNY and CDR2 SVGAGI (reference sequence). CDR3 bases: TGTGCCAGCAGCGGCCGCCGGGGCCCCACGAGGGAGCAGTACTTC. Protein product: CASSGRRGPTREQYF.

This clonotype was observed a few times. The chain has TRBV4-1 and TRBJ2-1; 8 positions agree with TRBD2. Germline V gene sequence: CDR1 MGHRA, CDR2 YSYEKL. This CDR3 has 18 residues. The J segment lost 7 bases and the V segment lost 0 bases, leaving 14 bases of the junction unmatched. The CDR3 sequence is CASSQDLTVAGKGNEQFF. As DNA, the CDR3 is TGCGCCAGCAGCCAAGACCTTACTGTAGCGGGGAAAGGTAATGAGCAGTTCTTC.

With regard to this clonotype: At one end, the junction sequence differs from germline, possibly due to a read error. The CDR3 here is CSARDQPTEVFF. The CDR3 DNA reads TGCAGTGCTAGAGATCAGCCAACTGAAGTTTTCTTT. V usage is TRBV20-1 and J usage is TRBJ1-1; D ambiguous. Germline V lookup: CDR1 DFQATT, CDR2 SNEGSKA (reference sequence). The CDR3 covers 12 residues.